This TCR beta chain was recovered during a study of OX40 agonist ivuxolimab in advanced cancers. Study-wide background: Among those treated, three patients had partial responses, one with hepatocellular carcinoma and two with cutaneous melanoma. Overall study results and limits: Among the lowest peripheral clonal expansion occurred in 0.1-3.0 mg/kg partial responders. Relative to CD4+, CD8+ T cells held more expanded clones on average.

The CDR3 consists of 13 residues. The germline V gene has CDR1 SNHLY and CDR2 FYNNEI. Trimming left V 8 bases short and J 9 bases short, with 17 bases between. On this clone itself: The antigen is unknown.

Sequenced by immunoSEQ multiplex PCR; TCRdb stores in-frame clones only, minus some. The sample lists some 150,000 clones; roughly 91% were seen once. This sequence originates from an adult with an advanced solid tumor such as melanoma, head and neck, liver or kidney cancer. The source was CD4+ or CD8+ T cells sorted from blood, collected in a trial of the OX40 agonist ivuxolimab. V usage is TRBV2 and J usage is TRBJ2-4; D unresolved. CDR3 amino acids: CASSPGTSGIQYF. CDR3 coding DNA: TGTGCCAGCTCCCCAGGCACCTCGGGCATTCAGTACTTC.